The subject of this entry is one TCR beta chain. Its antigen is as yet unknown. This CDR3 contains 16 residues. These data come from a study of CXCR3-negative and CXCR3-positive naive CD8 T cells. Study outcomes and limitations: Naive subsets were similarly diverse, while memory CD8+ repertoires were much less diverse. Across naive subsets, surface CD5 expression was comparable, and TCR strength was inferred from properties of the TRB CDR3.

TRB cDNA libraries were made by UMI-labeled 5' RACE. TCRdb reprocessed the 5' RACE reads, keeping one entry per CDR3 protein, no DNA. The listing contains 45,000 to 65,000 distinct CDR3 sequences. The sequence derives from a human donor in good health. Some clones in this sample may be carry-over from other donors' samples. V gene TRBV12-3 or TRBV12-4 combines with J gene TRBJ2-1; the D call of TRBD2 rests on TCRdb alone, since no DNA is present to check it. Material: naive CXCR3- CD8+ T cells from blood. Subset described: CD45RO-CCR7+CD27+CD95- naive CD8+ T cells lacking CXCR3 (TNR3-). CDR3 loop: CASSSTSGGASVEQFF.